The next 16 T cell receptor beta chains were all read from a single sample in a study of T cell changes during pregnancy in multiple sclerosis. Profiled with immunoSEQ multiplex PCR; TCRdb holds only in-frame clones, not every one. The repertoire holds under 70,000 clones, roughly 91% seen once, with under 2.5% in the top ten. Sequenced here: peripheral blood, sampled in the third trimester of pregnancy. These receptors all stem from a female donor in good health, enrolled as a control in a pregnancy study.

The chain couples TRBV7-9 to TRBJ2-1, with a tentative D call TRBD2 (7 bases). Trimming removed 2 bases at V and 0 bases at J, with 17 bases between. The CDR3 totals 18 residues. Germline CDR1 SEHNR, CDR2 FQNEAQ (reference sequence). The CDR3 protein is CASSLFWGGKSSYNEQFF. The CDR3 bases are TGTGCCAGCAGCTTATTCTGGGGGGGCAAGAGCTCCTACAATGAGCAGTTCTTC.

The chain links TRBV7-2 to TRBJ2-7, with D possibly TRBD1 on 6 matching bases. The CDR3 is made up of 16 amino acids. V was clipped by 6 bases and J by 5 bases, with 23 bases between them. Germline V CDR1 and CDR2: SGHTA, FQGNSA. CDR3 nucleotides: TGTGCCAGCAGTTCCCATCCCGACAGGTTCGGGGACGAGCAGTACTTC. It codes for CASSSHPDRFGDEQYF. The full variable domain, completed using reference TRBV7-2 and TRBJ2-7, is GAGVSQSPSNKVTEKGKDVELRCDPISGHTALYWYRQSLGQGLEFLIYFQGNSAPDKSGLPSDRFSAERTGGSVSTLTIQRTQQEDSAVYLCASSSHPDRFGDEQYFGPGTRLTVT.

The chain has TRBV19 and TRBJ1-1; D is perhaps TRBD1 (5 bases). Trimming removed 3 bases from V and 8 bases from J, with 16 bases in between. The CDR3 length is 14 residues. Germline values: CDR1 LNHDA, CDR2 SQIVND (reference sequence). The CDR3 reads CASSIRRYWGEAFF. The CDR3 DNA sequence: TGTGCCAGTAGTATTCGACGGTACTGGGGCGAAGCTTTCTTT. Full variable domain (missing parts from reference TRBV19 and TRBJ1-1): DGGITQSPKYLFRKEGQNVTLSCEQNLNHDAMYWYRQDPGQGLRLIYYSQIVNDFQKGDIAEGYSVSREKKESFPLTVTSAQKNPTAFYLCASSIRRYWGEAFFGQGTRLTVV.

V is TRBV7-9 and J is TRBJ2-1; D uncertain. Trimming cost V 0 bases and J 0 bases, with 15 bases left between them. Germline V lookup: CDR1 SEHNR, CDR2 FQNEAQ (reference sequence). The CDR3 is 18 residues long. The CDR3 DNA reads as TGTGCCAGCAGCTTAGCGCCGAACACCTGGAGCTCCTACAATGAGCAGTTCTTC. This sequence encodes CASSLAPNTWSSYNEQFF. The variable domain in full, completed from reference TRBV7-9 and TRBJ2-1, reads DTGVSQNPRHKITKRGQNVTFRCDPISEHNRLYWYRQTLGQGPEFLTYFQNEAQLEKSRLLSDRFSAERPKGSFSTLEIQRTEQGDSAMYLCASSLAPNTWSSYNEQFFGPGTRLTVL.

This chain joins TRBV6-6 and TRBJ1-1, with 7 bases aligning to TRBD1. V shed 7 bases, J shed 4 bases, and the junction held 0 bases outside the gene matches. The CDR3 loop spans 11 amino acids. Germline V gene sequence: CDR1 MNHNY, CDR2 SVGAGI (reference sequence). The CDR3 reads CASTGGTEAFF. CDR3 nucleotide sequence: TGTGCCAGCACAGGGGGCACTGAAGCTTTCTTT.

The V call is TRBV2, the J call TRBJ1-2; 8 bases line up with TRBD1. The germline gives CDR1 SNHLY, CDR2 FYNNEI. The CDR3 contains 14 residues. Trimming at V came to 7 bases and at J to 7 bases, leaving 11 bases not matched to a gene. CDR3 nucleotides: TGTGCCAGCACTCTAACTCGGACAGGGACTGGCTACACCTTC. Protein product: CASTLTRTGTGYTF.

The chain links TRBV10-1 to TRBJ1-1; 9 bases agree with TRBD1. The germline gives CDR1 WNHNN, CDR2 SYGVQD (reference sequence). The CDR3 extends over 15 amino acids. Trimming at V came to 3 bases and at J to 1 base, leaving 3 bases not matched to a gene. In DNA, the CDR3 is TGCGCCAGCAGTGATCCGGGACAGGGGAACACTGAAGCTTTCTTT. Amino acids: CASSDPGQGNTEAFF.

This chain joins TRBV5-6 and TRBJ2-7; 10 nucleotides agree with TRBD2. CDR1 is SGHDT, CDR2 YYEEEE, per germline. The CDR3 is 14 amino acids. Trimming at V came to 2 bases and at J to 7 bases, leaving 6 bases not matched to a gene. As DNA, the CDR3 is TGTGCCAGCAGCTTAGCGGGAGGGCTCTGGGAGCAGTACTTC. Residues: CASSLAGGLWEQYF.

The genes are TRBV28 and TRBJ2-5; perhaps TRBD2 as D (5 bases). This CDR3 is 14 amino acids long. Trimming shortened V by 6 bases and J by 1 base, and 12 bases separated the two germline ends. The germline V gene has CDR1 MDHEN and CDR2 SYDVKM. CDR3 residues: CASRMAGLQETQYF. The CDR3 nucleotides read TGTGCCAGCAGAATGGCGGGCCTCCAAGAGACCCAGTACTTC.

The chain uses TRBV6-5 and TRBJ2-5; 8 nucleotides agree with TRBD2. V lost 4 bases and J lost 2; bases outside the gene matches: 3. This CDR3 has 14 amino acids. Germline CDR1 MNHEY, CDR2 SVGAGI. The CDR3 DNA is TGTGCCAGCAGTTTAGCGGGACGGCAAGAGACCCAGTACTTC. It is translated as CASSLAGRQETQYF.

This clone has just one count. The J gene is TRBJ1-1, the V gene TRBV7-9, with a tentative D call TRBD1 (6 bases). Trimming stripped 2 bases from V and 7 bases from J, with 14 bases between. Germline V gives CDR1 SEHNR, CDR2 FQNEAQ (reference sequence). The CDR3 covers 14 residues. The CDR3 is CASSLRGTEGEAFF. DNA of the CDR3: TGTGCCAGCAGCTTAAGGGGGACGGAAGGTGAAGCTTTCTTT.

This clone was found once. V is TRBV27 and J is TRBJ1-1; D gene uncertain. Trimming took 9 bases from V and 0 from J, leaving 11 bases between them. This CDR3 has 13 residues. Germline lookup yields CDR1 MNHEY and CDR2 SMNVEV (reference sequence). This CDR3 reads CASRDTLNTEAFF. In nucleotides, the CDR3 is TGTGCCAGTCGAGACACTCTGAACACTGAAGCTTTCTTT.

The V gene is TRBV5-1, the J gene TRBJ2-3; D unresolved. Germline lookup yields CDR1 SGHRS and CDR2 YFSETQ. V lost 3 bases and J lost 3, with 17 bases in between. The length of the CDR3 is 16 residues. CDR3 nucleotide sequence: TGCGCCAGCAGCTCCGCCGCGGCAGACTCAACAGATACGCAGTATTTT. This translates into CASSSAAADSTDTQYF.

This chain joins TRBV19 and TRBJ1-1; the D is unclear. Germline CDR1 LNHDA, CDR2 SQIVND (reference sequence). The length of the CDR3 is 13 residues. V was shortened by 4 bases and J by 2 bases, with 8 bases between the two germline ends. The CDR3 nucleotides read TGTGCCAGTAGTAACAGAATAAACACTGAAGCTTTCTTT. Translated, it gives CASSNRINTEAFF.

The rearrangement links TRBV9 to TRBJ2-2; D remains ambiguous. V lost 6 bases and J lost 3, with 6 bases in between. This CDR3 comprises 12 residues. The V gene's germline CDR1 is SGDLS and CDR2 YYNGEE. The CDR3 loop reads CASISDTGELFF. DNA of the CDR3: TGTGCCAGCATTTCAGACACCGGGGAGCTGTTTTTT. Supplemented by reference TRBV9 and TRBJ2-2, the full variable domain reads DSGVTQTPKHLITATGQRVTLRCSPRSGDLSVYWYQQSLDQGLQFLIQYYNGEERAKGNILERFSAQQFPDLHSELNLSSLELGDSALYFCASISDTGELFFGEGSRLTVL.

The chain employs TRBV19 and TRBJ1-5; 8 bases map to TRBD1. This CDR3 region has 16 residues. The germline V gene has CDR1 LNHDA and CDR2 SQIVND (reference sequence). Unmatched junction bases numbered 12, after V lost 6 bases and J lost 5 bases. The CDR3 nucleotides read TGTGCCAGTAGGAACGGGCGGACAGGGAGAGATCAGCCCCAGCATTTT. The encoded protein is CASRNGRTGRDQPQHF.